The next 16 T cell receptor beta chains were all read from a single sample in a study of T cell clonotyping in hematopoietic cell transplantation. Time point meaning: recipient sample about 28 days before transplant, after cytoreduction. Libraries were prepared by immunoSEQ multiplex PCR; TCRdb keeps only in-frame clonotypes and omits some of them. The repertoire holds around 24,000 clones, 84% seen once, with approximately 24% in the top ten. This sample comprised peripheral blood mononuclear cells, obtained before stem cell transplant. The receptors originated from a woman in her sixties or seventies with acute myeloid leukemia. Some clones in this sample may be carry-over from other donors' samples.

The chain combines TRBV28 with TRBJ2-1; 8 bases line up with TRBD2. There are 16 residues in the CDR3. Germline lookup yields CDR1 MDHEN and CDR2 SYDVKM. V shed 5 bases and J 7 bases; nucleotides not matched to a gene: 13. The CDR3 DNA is TGTGCCAGCAGTGGACCCAGGAGCGGGAGCGTAAATGAGCAGTTCTTC. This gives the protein CASSGPRSGSVNEQFF. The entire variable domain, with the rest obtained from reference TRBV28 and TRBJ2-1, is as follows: DVKVTQSSRYLVKRTGEKVFLECVQDMDHENMFWYRQDPGLGLRLIYFSYDVKMKEKGDIPEGYSVSREKKERFSLILESASTNQTSMYLCASSGPRSGSVNEQFFGPGTRLTVL.

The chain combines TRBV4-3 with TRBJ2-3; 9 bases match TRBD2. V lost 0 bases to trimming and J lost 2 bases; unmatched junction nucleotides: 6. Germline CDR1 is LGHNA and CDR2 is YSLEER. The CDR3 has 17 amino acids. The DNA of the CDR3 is TGCGCCAGCAGCCAAGACGCTAGCGGGGTCCCCACAGATACGCAGTATTTT. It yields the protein CASSQDASGVPTDTQYF.

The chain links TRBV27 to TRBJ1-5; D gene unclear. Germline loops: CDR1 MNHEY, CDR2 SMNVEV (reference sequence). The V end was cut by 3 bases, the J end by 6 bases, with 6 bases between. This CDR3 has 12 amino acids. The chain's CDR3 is CASSFRGQPQHF. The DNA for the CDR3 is TGTGCCAGCAGTTTTCGGGGTCAGCCCCAGCATTTT.

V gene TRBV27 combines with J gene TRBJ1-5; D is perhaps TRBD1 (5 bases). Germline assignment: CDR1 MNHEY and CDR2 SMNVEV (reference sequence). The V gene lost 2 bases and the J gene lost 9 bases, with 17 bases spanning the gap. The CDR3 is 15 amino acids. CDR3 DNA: TGTGCCAGCAGTTTACGGGCCTCCGGGGGGTCGCCCCAGCATTTT. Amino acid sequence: CASSLRASGGSPQHF.

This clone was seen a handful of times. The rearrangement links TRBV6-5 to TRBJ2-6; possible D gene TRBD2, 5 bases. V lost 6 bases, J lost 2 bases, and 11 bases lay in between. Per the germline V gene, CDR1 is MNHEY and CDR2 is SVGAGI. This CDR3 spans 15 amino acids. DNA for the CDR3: TGTGCCAGCAGGCCTACTAGGGCTGGGGCCAACGTCCTGACTTTC. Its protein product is CASRPTRAGANVLTF.

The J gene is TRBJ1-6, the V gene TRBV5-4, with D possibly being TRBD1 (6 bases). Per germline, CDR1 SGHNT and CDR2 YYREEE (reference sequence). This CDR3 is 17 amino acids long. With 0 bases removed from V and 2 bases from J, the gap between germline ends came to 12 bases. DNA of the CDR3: TGTGCCAGCAGCTTGGTCGGGGGCAGAACCTATAATTCACCCCTCCACTTT. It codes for CASSLVGGRTYNSPLHF.

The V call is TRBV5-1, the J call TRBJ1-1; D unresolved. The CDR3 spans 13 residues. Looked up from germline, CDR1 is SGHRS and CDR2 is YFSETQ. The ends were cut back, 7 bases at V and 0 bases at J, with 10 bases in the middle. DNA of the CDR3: TGCGCCAGCGGTAGGGAGATGAACACTGAAGCTTTCTTT. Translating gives CASGREMNTEAFF.

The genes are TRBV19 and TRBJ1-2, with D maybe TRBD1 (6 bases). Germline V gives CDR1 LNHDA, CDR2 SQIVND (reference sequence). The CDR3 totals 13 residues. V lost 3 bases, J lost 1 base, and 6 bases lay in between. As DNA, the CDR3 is TGTGCCAGTAGTATGGACAGTAACTATGGCTACACCTTC. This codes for CASSMDSNYGYTF.

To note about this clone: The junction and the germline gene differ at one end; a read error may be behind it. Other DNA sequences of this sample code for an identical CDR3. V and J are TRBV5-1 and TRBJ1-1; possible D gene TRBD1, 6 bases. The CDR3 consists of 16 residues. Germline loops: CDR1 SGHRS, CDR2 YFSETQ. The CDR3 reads CASSLRGGGVDTEAFF. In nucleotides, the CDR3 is TGCGCCAGTAGCTTGAGAGGAGGGGGAGTGGACACTGAAGCTTTCTTT. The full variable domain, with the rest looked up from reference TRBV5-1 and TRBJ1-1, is KAGVTQTPRYLIKTRGQQVTLSCSPISGHRSVSWYQQTPGQGLQFLFEYFSETQRNKGNFPGRFSGRQFSNSRSEMNVSTLELGDSALYLCASSLRGGGVDTEAFFGQGTRLTVV.

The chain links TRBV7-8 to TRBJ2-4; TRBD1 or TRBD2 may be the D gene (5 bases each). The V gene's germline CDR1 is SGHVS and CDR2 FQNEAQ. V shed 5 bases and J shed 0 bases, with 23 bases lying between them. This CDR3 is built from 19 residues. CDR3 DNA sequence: TGTGCCAGCAGCCCAGTGGGAGCCTACGAGGGGATAGCCAAAAACATTCAGTACTTC. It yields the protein CASSPVGAYEGIAKNIQYF.

CDR3: CASSRDGSSGANVLTF. Written as DNA, the CDR3 is TGCGCCAGCAGCAGGGACGGATCCTCTGGGGCCAACGTCCTGACTTTC. This chain joins TRBV5-1 and TRBJ2-6; perhaps D is TRBD1 or TRBD2 (5 bases each). This CDR3 comprises 16 residues. In germline, CDR1 is SGHRS, CDR2 YFSETQ. V lost 4 bases and J 0 bases, leaving 11 bases between the germline ends. The whole variable domain, remainder taken from reference TRBV5-1 and TRBJ2-6, is KAGVTQTPRYLIKTRGQQVTLSCSPISGHRSVSWYQQTPGQGLQFLFEYFSETQRNKGNFPGRFSGRQFSNSRSEMNVSTLELGDSALYLCASSRDGSSGANVLTFGAGSRLTVL.

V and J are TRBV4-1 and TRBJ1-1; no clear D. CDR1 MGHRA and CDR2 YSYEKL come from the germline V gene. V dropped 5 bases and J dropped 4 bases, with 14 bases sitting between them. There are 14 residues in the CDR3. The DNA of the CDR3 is TGCGCCAGCAGCTACATGAATGATCGCACTGAAGCTTTCTTT. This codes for CASSYMNDRTEAFF.

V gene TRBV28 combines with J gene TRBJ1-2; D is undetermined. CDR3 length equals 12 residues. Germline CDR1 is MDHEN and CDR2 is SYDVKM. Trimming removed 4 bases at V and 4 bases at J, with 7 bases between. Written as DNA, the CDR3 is TGTGCCAGCAGTTCCCGGGCCTATGGCTACACCTTC. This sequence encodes CASSSRAYGYTF.

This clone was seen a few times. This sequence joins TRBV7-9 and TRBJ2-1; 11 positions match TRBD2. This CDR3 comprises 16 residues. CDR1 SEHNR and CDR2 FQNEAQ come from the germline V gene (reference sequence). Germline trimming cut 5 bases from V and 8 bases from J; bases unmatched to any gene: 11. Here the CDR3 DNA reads TGTGCCAGCAGCGATCTATCGGGACTAGCGGTAGATGAGCAGTTCTTC. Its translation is CASSDLSGLAVDEQFF. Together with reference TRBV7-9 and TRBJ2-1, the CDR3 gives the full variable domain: DTGVSQNPRHKITKRGQNVTFRCDPISEHNRLYWYRQTLGQGPEFLTYFQNEAQLEKSRLLSDRFSAERPKGSFSTLEIQRTEQGDSAMYLCASSDLSGLAVDEQFFGPGTRLTVL.

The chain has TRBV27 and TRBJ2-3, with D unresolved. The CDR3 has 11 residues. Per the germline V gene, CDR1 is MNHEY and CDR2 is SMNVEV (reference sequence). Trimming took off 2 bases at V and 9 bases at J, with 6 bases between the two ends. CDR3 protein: CASSLSGTQYF. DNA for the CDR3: TGTGCCAGCAGTTTAAGTGGGACGCAGTATTTT.

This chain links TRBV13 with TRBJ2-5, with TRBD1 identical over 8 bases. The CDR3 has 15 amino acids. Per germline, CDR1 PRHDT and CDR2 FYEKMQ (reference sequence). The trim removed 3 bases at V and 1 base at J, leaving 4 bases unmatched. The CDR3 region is CASSFGQGSQETQYF. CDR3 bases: TGTGCCAGCAGCTTTGGACAGGGAAGCCAAGAGACCCAGTACTTC.